Listed below are T cell receptor beta chains from one sample, sequenced in a study of blood T cell repertoires in COVID-19. Here immunoSEQ multiplex PCR was the method, and the copy in TCRdb shows in-frame clones only, minus some. Counted here are over 250,000 clones, around four fifths occurring once; the ten biggest clones make up approximately 9%. Sequences were obtained from peripheral blood. The receptor source for this set is a woman between 50 and 59 years old who had recovered from COVID-19. Each CDR3 is given with its conserved first and last residue.

v_gene: TRBV28; CDR3aa: CASSPIPGGREQYF
v_gene: TRBV19; CDR3aa: CASSTSTGARTEAFF
v_gene: TRBV7-3; CDR3aa: CASSLNRDRGETQYF
v_gene: TRBV11-2; CDR3aa: CASTHLRRSYEQYF
v_gene: TRBV18; CDR3aa: CASSTNEAEGYTF
v_gene: TRBV19; CDR3aa: CASSIVSRGQNQPQHF
v_gene: TRBV19; CDR3aa: CASRRTGINYGYTF
v_gene: TRBV19; CDR3aa: CASSIVNSNQPQHF
v_gene: TRBV2; CDR3aa: CASSDQRGAKNIQYF
v_gene: TRBV4-3; CDR3aa: CASSQVQRLPYNEQFF
v_gene: TRBV5-1; CDR3aa: CASSLRSAEYEQYF
v_gene: TRBV9; CDR3aa: CASSRQGNQPQHF
v_gene: TRBV19; CDR3aa: CASSITLAGDNKRKTQYF
v_gene: TRBV6-5; CDR3aa: CATRQQGTDTQYF
v_gene: TRBV18; CDR3aa: CASSPAGREKLFF
v_gene: TRBV5-4; CDR3aa: CASSLGGTGIGNSPLHF
v_gene: TRBV7-2; CDR3aa: CASRLLGSGNEQFF
v_gene: TRBV2; CDR3aa: CASSAPRLAGAHNEQFF
v_gene: TRBV7-3; CDR3aa: CASSLGTGSTGELFF
v_gene: TRBV6-5; CDR3aa: CASSRKLNEKLFF
v_gene: TRBV21-1; CDR3aa: CASSKGQIGF
v_gene: TRBV7-8; CDR3aa: CASSQGYPGEAFF
v_gene: TRBV27; CDR3aa: CASRPAVRSYEQYF
v_gene: TRBV9; CDR3aa: CASSVTSGSTDTQYF
v_gene: TRBV6-2/TRBV6-3; CDR3aa: CASSPGGSGANVLTF
v_gene: TRBV5-4; CDR3aa: CASRPLDRAREQFF
v_gene: TRBV27; CDR3aa: CASSPGLATQYF
v_gene: TRBV27; CDR3aa: CASRLRGAYNEQFF
v_gene: TRBV29-1; CDR3aa: CSVGGAGEKLFF
v_gene: TRBV27; CDR3aa: CASSAWTGTTETQYF
v_gene: TRBV27; CDR3aa: CASRPRRGSSYNEQFF
v_gene: TRBV5-5; CDR3aa: CASSLPKMNTEAFF
v_gene: TRBV6-2/TRBV6-3; CDR3aa: CASSQLKWTGGAERYGYTF